This T cell receptor (beta chain) was recovered during a study of blood T cell repertoires in COVID-19. About the study: Acute-phase and convalescent COVID-19 samples originated in the United States, Italy and Spain. T cells, B-cell-depleted T cells, or PBMCs provided the cDNA or gDNA that served as material.

Per the authors' pipeline: Estimates of nucleated cell counts were drawn from the amplification of reference gene primers. The repertoire was sequenced with immunoSEQ multiplex PCR; TCRdb's copy has only in-frame clones and lacks some. That table furnishes V, J and clone size, whereas the DNA furnished D and trimming. The sample has over 90,000 clones, 80% to 90% seen once. In germline, CDR1 is SGDLS, CDR2 YYNGEE. V was clipped by 4 bases and J by 9 bases, with 14 bases between them. The CDR3 extends over 13 amino acids. The clonotype comes from a human donor in a cohort sampled during active COVID-19. This chain joins TRBV9 and TRBJ2-4, with no clear D. Input material: peripheral blood. CDR3 loop: CASSPEVGAIQYF. CDR3 DNA sequence: TGTGCCAGCAGCCCCGAGGTTGGTGCCATTCAGTACTTC.